This T cell receptor (beta chain) comes out of a study of cytomegalovirus exposure and HLA in healthy donors (dated by TCRdb to 2017 to 2019). At the level of the whole study: An earlier analysis of 587 of the donors reported 276 Gb of sequence data and 117 million unique TCR beta sequences from 150 million to 200 million T cells. The study was designed to test whether signatures of past pathogen exposure could be identified by cataloging public T cell receptors. High-throughput TCR immunosequencing, statistical association of individual TCRs with disease status, and machine learning were combined to predict cytomegalovirus infection status. Across some 400 genotyped donors of the cohort, an average of approximately 200,000 unique TCR beta nucleotide sequences per donor were sequenced, and roughly 17% of those sequences were non-productive. A separate validation cohort of more than 100 different subjects was used in addition to the roughly 620-subject first cohort. The number of donors typed differed by locus, with 629-630 for A, B, C, DRB1 and DQB1, 522 for DQA1, under 610 for DPA1, and some 440 for DPB1. A later genetic analysis used genome-wide SNP genotypes for about 60% of the 666 donors, treating that subset as a discovery cohort. The T cell repertoires of 700 or so subjects were profiled by immunosequencing and related to cytomegalovirus serostatus. In the later analysis, no new phenotypic data were used to find candidate immune exposures; instead, reliance was placed on TCR beta sequences and their occurrence across donors. Of the roughly 400 genotyped donors, roughly 85% fell in the genetic ancestry cluster associated with self-reported Caucasian donors. A later analysis re-examined previously published TCR beta repertoires from about 700 donors and added high-resolution HLA genotyping to investigate patterns of TCR occurrence. In an earlier analysis of 587 of the donors, high-throughput TCR beta sequencing was used to judge whether each TCR beta V gene segment behaved as functional or pseudogenic. All discovery cohort repertoires had been generated on a single sequencing platform. Donor age, sex, ethnicity and CMV serostatus were compiled alongside the repertoire data. Around 300 gigabases of sequencing data and approximately 84 million unique TCR sequences were included in an early release covering about 600 HLA-typed donors. Roughly five DR-DQ haplotypes were handled as single units for association and clustering because linkage in the cohort was strong. Class I and class II HLA loci were covered by the typing at four-digit resolution.

The germline V gene (reference sequence) specifies MNHEY as CDR1 and SMNVEV as CDR2. The CDR3 covers 15 residues, taking in both the cysteine and the phenylalanine. The kept DNA is CDR3 alone, 45 bases in frame from the first base. For this chain, trimming is 3 bases at the V end and 5 bases at the J end, and the number of junction bases without a gene match is 3. The cohort consisted of more than 650 healthy bone marrow donors. At the time of sampling, all cohort members were nominally healthy, though unrecorded immune exposures were likely present. The donor tested CMV seropositive and was one of the 289 seropositive cohort members. A peripheral blood sample was collected from each donor, and TCR beta sequencing was performed on peripheral blood mononuclear cells. Genomic DNA extraction from the blood cell samples was performed with the Qiagen DNeasy Blood Extraction Kit. In the case of this clone: No cognate antigen has been identified for it. No quality values exist for individual bases; no much larger clone is one base distant.

Overall results and qualifications from the work: In a later analysis, HLA-associated TCR beta chains showed more clonal expansion and lower generation probabilities than non-associated chains that were equally common. Most TCR sequences were seen in very few donors, while some public TCRs were found in many individuals. In a later analysis, TCR association rates were found to vary across HLA loci, with the most associated TCRs seen for DRB1 alleles and the fewest for HLA-C alleles. A cluster of highly shared sequence variants was judged likely to represent a technical artifact of the sequencing pipeline. A later analysis associated approximately 17,000 TCR beta sequences with specific HLA alleles at a false discovery rate of 0.05. Sequencing depth was assumed to be roughly uniform across donors in the presence/absence analyses, though that assumption may not hold. A later genetic analysis reported fewer N-insertions in productive TCRs among donors in an Asian-associated ancestry cluster than the roughly 640-donor mean. A later genetic analysis associated a missense DCLRE1C variant with V-gene and J-gene trimming of TCR beta chains, and an independent cohort replicated the association. A further reported finding was that TCR beta sequences accurately predicted the HLA-A and HLA-B alleles for most subjects in the first cohort. Because counts were too low, roughly 18 rarely observed V segments, including chromosome 9 orphons, were left out of the earlier analysis of some 600 of the donors. For the cohort, immune exposure information was limited to CMV serostatus. Linkage disequilibrium might explain the correlated functional status among segregating V segments, but an unknown experimental factor could not be excluded. In vitro tests confirmed that three of the cytomegalovirus-associated TCR beta chains recognize cytomegalovirus antigens. In this cohort, only TCR beta chains were sequenced, and detectable features were limited by the absence of alpha or paired-chain data. Strong co-occurrence of HLA alleles, especially DR and DQ, made assigning TCR associations to individual alleles difficult. According to the authors, the approach could potentially be generalized to other disease states and immunological phenotypes. In a later analysis, most CMV-associated TCR beta chains were found to appear HLA-restricted, with HLA associations seemingly driven largely by CMV exposure. Several of the top co-occurrence clusters appeared to be linked to parvovirus B19, influenza, CMV and Epstein-Barr virus, according to a later analysis. Because the 87-base-pair reads could not distinguish some IMGT-functional V segments, including TRBV6-2 and TRBV6-3, those segments were excluded. The study gave a list of under 200 TCR beta chains associated with cytomegalovirus. An earlier analysis of around 500 of the donors showed that most TCR beta V segments appeared in productive rearrangements either about 87% or about 30% of the time, which broadly matched IMGT annotations. The classifier was reported to diagnose cytomegalovirus status with high specificity and sensitivity in both the original and validation cohorts. Because some donors lacked HLA typing at each locus, the association tests relied only on the typed subset.

Libraries were made using the immunoSEQ multiplex PCR assay. A mixture of 60 forward primers for TCR Vbeta segments and 13 reverse primers for TCR Jbeta segments was used in the multiplex PCR. A multiplex PCR assay on genomic DNA amplified the CDR3 region of rearranged TCR beta genes. The amplified TCR beta libraries were sequenced on the Illumina HiSeq System as 87-base-pair reads. The paper's data handling went like this. Across the 666 repertoires, a later analysis counted roughly 84 million unique TCR beta chains, roughly 11 million of which were shared by at least two donors. A nearest-neighbor algorithm error-corrected the raw reads and collapsed the reads into unique sequences, merging closely related sequences to remove PCR and sequencing errors. To assign V, D and J gene segments, CDR3 sequences were aligned to IMGT reference sequences. Each retained sequence needed at least a six-nucleotide match to both a V gene segment and a J gene segment. Rearrangements were called productive when the CDR3 lacked stop codons and stayed in frame with V and J; all others were non-productive. Following IMGT convention, CDR3 was defined as the stretch from the second conserved V-encoded cysteine up to the conserved J-encoded phenylalanine. The earlier analysis of about 560 of the donors excluded any sequence lacking an unambiguous match to a single V gene segment. An earlier analysis of 587 of the donors classified V segments as functional when productive rearrangements were above 56.7% and as segregating when the standard deviation between donors was above 5%. A statistical classification framework was built for diagnosing cytomegalovirus status from the catalog of TCR beta chain sequences. A later analysis assigned V and J genes by comparing TCR nucleotide sequences with IMGT/GENE-DB human TR gene sequences. Using the TCRdist pipeline, a later analysis assigned CDR3 sequences along with most-parsimonious VDJ recombination scenarios. A later analysis defined each TCR beta chain by its CDR3 amino acid sequence plus V-gene family, and excluded reads lacking a unique V-gene family. As a way to deal with suspected cross-contamination and a sequencing artifact, a later analysis dropped over 550 nucleotide sequences that were highly shared and had low generation probability. For each public chain, a later analysis derived a clonal expansion index from normalized ranks of inferred template counts within each repertoire. In a later analysis, generation probabilities were computed with a VDJ recombination model fitted to out-of-frame rearrangements, and the resulting probabilities were checked against IGoR. A later analysis scored TCR-TCR, TCR-HLA and TCR-CMV co-occurrence with hypergeometric tests, applying a repertoire-size bias correction to TCR pairs. A later analysis estimated false discovery rates by permuting HLA or CMV assignments 20 times. In a later analysis, co-occurring TCRs were grouped using DBSCAN, and TCRdist sequence similarity was added for clustering within HLA-allele-positive subsets. Repertoires with fewer than 30,000 or more than 120,000 public chains, plus five repertoires with anomalous nucleotide sharing, were excluded from co-occurrence clustering. Not all clones reach the TCRdb copy of this immuneACCESS table, which keeps in-frame sequences only. Checked studies attribute under half of the gap to unresolved V genes and leave the rest unexplained. For V, J and clone size, that table is used; D and trimming come from the DNA. In this sample the table shows about 190,000 clones, about 69% of which occur a single time. The top ten hold about 4.8% of the sample.

Sequencing was performed on PBMCs. The receptor chain draws on TRBV27 and TRBJ1-4; TRBD1 matches 10 bases in the middle. The TCR was taken from a man younger than 40 in good health and CMV-seropositive. CDR3 protein: CASSLGQGFNEKLFF. The bases are TGTGCCAGCAGTTTGGGACAGGGGTTCAATGAAAAACTGTTTTTT. When the CDR3 is completed using the reference TRBV27 and TRBJ1-4 genes on either side, the full variable domain is EAQVTQNPRYLITVTGKKLTVTCSQNMNHEYMSWYRQDPGLGLRQIYYSMNVEVTDKGDVPEGYKVSRKEKRNFPLILESPSPNQTSLYFCASSLGQGFNEKLFFGSGTQLSVL.